The clone carrying this T cell receptor (beta chain) was detected a few times. No antigen is known for it. Trimming took 1 base from V and 5 from J, leaving 8 bases between them. The CDR3 length is 13 residues. The sample is drawn from a study of CD8 T cells in ankylosing spondylitis. Study-wide results and caveats: Disease-linked clones reportedly concentrated significantly in matched ankylosing spondylitis synovial fluid. Peripheral blood samples showed relatively rare disease-linked clones, and these clones were CD8+. Prior literature has documented some motif variants in synovial fluid and blood from reactive arthritis. One TCR beta motif, made up of eight highly homologous variants, appeared characteristic of ankylosing spondylitis blood.

A quantitative 5'-RACE method, one with molecular barcodes, was used to make TCR beta libraries. TCRdb passed the 5' RACE reads through MiXCR, listing each CDR3 protein once. The sample lists a few hundred thousand distinct CDR3 sequences; around 19% were seen once. The rearrangement joins TRBV12-3 or TRBV12-4 to TRBJ2-5; no definite D call. What was sequenced was blood, either unsorted or a sorted T cell fraction (not recorded which). The clonotype comes from a male donor with ankylosing spondylitis. The CDR3 region is CASSLDPAETQYF. The CDR3, as DNA: TGTGCCAGCAGTTTAGATCCAGCGGAGACCCAGTACTTC.